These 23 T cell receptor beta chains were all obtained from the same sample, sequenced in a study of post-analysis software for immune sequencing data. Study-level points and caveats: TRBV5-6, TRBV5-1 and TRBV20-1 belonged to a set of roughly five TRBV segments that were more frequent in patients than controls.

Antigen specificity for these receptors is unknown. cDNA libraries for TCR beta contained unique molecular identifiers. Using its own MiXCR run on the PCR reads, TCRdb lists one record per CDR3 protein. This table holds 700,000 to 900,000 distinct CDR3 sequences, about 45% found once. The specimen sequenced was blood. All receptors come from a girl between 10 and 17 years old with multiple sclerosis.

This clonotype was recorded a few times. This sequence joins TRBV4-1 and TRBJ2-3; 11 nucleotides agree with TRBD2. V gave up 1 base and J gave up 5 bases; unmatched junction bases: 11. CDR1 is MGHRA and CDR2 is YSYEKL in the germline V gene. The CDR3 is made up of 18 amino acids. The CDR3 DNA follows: TGCGCCAGCAGCCAAGTGGGGACGACTAGCGGGAATATAGATACGCAGTATTTT. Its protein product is CASSQVGTTSGNIDTQYF.

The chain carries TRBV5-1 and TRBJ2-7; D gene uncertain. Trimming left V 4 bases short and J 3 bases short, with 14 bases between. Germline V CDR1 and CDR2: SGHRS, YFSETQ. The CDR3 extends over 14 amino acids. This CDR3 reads CASSQRLGSYEQYF. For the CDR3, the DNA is TGCGCCAGCAGCCAACGGTTGGGCAGCTACGAGCAGTACTTC.

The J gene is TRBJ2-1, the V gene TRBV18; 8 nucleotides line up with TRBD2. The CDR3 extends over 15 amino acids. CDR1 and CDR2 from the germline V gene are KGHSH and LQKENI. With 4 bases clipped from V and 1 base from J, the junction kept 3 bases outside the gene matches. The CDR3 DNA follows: TGTGCCAGCTCACTCAGCGGGAGATCCTACAATGAGCAGTTCTTC. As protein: CASSLSGRSYNEQFF.

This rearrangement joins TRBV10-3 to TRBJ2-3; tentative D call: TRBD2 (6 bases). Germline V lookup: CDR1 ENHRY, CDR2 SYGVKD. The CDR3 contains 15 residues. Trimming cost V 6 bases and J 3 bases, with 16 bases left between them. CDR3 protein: CAISYRRGRTDTQYF. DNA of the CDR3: TGTGCCATCAGCTACCGGAGGGGAAGAACAGATACGCAGTATTTT.

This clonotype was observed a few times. The CDR3 is CASSHVSGRSTYEQYF. CDR3 DNA sequence: TGTGCCAGCAGTCACGTTAGCGGGAGAAGTACCTACGAGCAGTACTTC. This chain links TRBV27 with TRBJ2-7; 9 nucleotides line up with TRBD2. Germline V lookup: CDR1 MNHEY, CDR2 SMNVEV (reference sequence). The J segment lost 2 bases and the V segment lost 5 bases, leaving 10 bases of the junction unmatched. The CDR3 contains 16 residues.

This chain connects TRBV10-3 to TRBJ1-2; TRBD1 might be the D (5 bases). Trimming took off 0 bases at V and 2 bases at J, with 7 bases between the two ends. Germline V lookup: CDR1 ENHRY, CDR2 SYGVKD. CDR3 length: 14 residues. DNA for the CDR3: TGTGCCATCAGTGAGTCACGACAGAACTATGGCTACACCTTC. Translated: CAISESRQNYGYTF.

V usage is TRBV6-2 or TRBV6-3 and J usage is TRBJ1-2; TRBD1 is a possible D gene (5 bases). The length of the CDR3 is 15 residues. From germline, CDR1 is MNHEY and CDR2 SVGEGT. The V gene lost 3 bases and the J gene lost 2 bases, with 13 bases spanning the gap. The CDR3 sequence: CASSYSGRENYGYTF. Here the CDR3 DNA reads TGTGCCAGCAGTTATTCGGGACGAGAAAACTATGGCTACACCTTC.

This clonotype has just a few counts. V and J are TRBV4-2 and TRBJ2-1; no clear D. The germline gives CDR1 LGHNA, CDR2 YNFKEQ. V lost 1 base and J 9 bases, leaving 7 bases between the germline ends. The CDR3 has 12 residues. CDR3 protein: CASSQALGEQFF. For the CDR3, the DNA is TGTGCCAGCAGCCAAGCCTTGGGTGAGCAGTTCTTC.

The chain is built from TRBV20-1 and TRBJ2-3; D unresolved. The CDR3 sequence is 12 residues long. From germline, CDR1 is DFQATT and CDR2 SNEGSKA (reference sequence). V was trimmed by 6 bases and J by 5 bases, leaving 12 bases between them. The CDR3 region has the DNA TGCAGTGCACAGCGAGCTGAAGATACGCAGTATTTT. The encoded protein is CSAQRAEDTQYF.

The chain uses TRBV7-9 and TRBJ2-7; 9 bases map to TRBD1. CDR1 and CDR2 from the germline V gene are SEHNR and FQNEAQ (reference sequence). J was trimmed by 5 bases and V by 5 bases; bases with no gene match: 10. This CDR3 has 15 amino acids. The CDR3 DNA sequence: TGTGCCAGCAGCCCCTCATGGACAGGGGTACACGAGCAGTACTTC. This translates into CASSPSWTGVHEQYF.

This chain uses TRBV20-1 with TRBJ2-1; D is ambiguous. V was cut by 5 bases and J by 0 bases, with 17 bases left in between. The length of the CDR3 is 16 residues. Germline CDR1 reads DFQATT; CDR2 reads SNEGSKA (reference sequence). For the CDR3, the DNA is TGCAGTGCTCCCCGAGGTCTGGGCTTCTCCTACAATGAGCAGTTCTTC. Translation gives CSAPRGLGFSYNEQFF.

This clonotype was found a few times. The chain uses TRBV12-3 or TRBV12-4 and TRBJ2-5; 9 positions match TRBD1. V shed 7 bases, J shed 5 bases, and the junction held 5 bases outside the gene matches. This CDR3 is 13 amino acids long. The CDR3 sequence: CASKTGGDETQYF. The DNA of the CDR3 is TGTGCCAGCAAGACAGGGGGGGATGAGACCCAGTACTTC.

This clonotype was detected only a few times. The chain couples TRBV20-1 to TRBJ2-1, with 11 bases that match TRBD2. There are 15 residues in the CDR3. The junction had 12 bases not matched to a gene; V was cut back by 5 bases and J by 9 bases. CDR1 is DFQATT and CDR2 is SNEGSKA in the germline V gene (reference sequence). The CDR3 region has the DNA TGCAGTGCTCACTCTAGCGGGAGGACCCGTGGTGAGCAGTTCTTC. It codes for CSAHSSGRTRGEQFF.

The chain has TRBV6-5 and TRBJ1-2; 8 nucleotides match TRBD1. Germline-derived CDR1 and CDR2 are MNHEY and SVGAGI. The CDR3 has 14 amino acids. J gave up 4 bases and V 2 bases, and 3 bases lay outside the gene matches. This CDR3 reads CASSYLTGGYGYTF. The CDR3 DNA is TGTGCCAGCAGTTACCTTACAGGGGGCTATGGCTACACCTTC.

The CDR3 loop is CASATRGTSGANVLTF. The CDR3 bases are TGTGCCAGCGCAACTCGGGGGACCTCTGGGGCCAACGTCCTGACTTTC. The genes are TRBV7-9 and TRBJ2-6; weak D call: TRBD2 (6 bases). CDR3 size: 16 residues. V shed 8 bases and J shed 0 bases, with 14 bases lying between them. Germline CDR1 SEHNR, CDR2 FQNEAQ (reference sequence).

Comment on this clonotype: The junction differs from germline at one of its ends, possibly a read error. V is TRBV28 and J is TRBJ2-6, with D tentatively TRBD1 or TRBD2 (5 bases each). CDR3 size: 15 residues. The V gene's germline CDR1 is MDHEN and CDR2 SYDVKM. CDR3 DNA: TGTGCCAGCAGGGGGACCTACTCTGGGGCCAACGTCCGGACTTTC. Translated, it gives CASRGTYSGANVRTF.

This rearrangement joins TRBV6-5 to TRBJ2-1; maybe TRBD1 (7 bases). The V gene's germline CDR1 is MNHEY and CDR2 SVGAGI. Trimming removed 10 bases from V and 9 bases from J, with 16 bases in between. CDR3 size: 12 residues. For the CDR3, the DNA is TGTGCCACCTTTGGAGGGGGCATTGAGCAGTTCTTC. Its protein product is CATFGGGIEQFF.

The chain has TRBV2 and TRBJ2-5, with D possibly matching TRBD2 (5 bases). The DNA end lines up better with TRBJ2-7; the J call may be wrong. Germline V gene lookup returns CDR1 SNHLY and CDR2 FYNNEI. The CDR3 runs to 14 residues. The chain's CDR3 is CASRELAPTYEQYF. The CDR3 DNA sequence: TGTGCCAGCAGGGAGCTAGCCCCCACCTACGAGCAGTACTTC.

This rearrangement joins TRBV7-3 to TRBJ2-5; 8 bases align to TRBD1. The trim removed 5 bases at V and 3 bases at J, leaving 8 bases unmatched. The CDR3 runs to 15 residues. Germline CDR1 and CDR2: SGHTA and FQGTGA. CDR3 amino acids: CASSPGQGLEETQYF. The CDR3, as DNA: TGTGCCAGCAGCCCCGGACAGGGTTTGGAAGAGACCCAGTACTTC.

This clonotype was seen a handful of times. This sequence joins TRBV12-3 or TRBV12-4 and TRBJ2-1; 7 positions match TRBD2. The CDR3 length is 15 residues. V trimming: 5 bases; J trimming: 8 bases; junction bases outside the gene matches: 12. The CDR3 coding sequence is TGTGCCAGCAGTCCCCTCGCGGGAGCATTCTATGAGCAGTTCTTC. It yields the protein CASSPLAGAFYEQFF.

In DNA, the CDR3 is TGCGCCAGCAGCCAATCGTTATCCAGTAGTAAATACGAGCAGTACTTC. Protein sequence: CASSQSLSSSKYEQYF. The chain combines TRBV4-3 with TRBJ2-7; no reliable D call. Germline CDR1 LGHNA, CDR2 YSLEER. V lost 2 bases and J lost 4, with 18 bases in between. The CDR3 has 16 residues.

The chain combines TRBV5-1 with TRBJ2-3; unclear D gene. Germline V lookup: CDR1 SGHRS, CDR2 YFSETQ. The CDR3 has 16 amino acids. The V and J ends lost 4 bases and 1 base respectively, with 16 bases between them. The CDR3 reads CASSLVLASGTDTQYF. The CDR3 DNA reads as TGCGCCAGCAGCCTTGTCCTCGCCAGCGGCACAGATACGCAGTATTTT.

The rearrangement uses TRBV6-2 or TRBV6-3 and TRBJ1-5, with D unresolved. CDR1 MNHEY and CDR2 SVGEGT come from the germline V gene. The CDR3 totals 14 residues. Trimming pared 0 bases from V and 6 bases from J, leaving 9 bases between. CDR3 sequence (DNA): TGTGCCAGCAGTTACTCGAATGTGGTTCAGCCCCAGCATTTT. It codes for CASSYSNVVQPQHF.